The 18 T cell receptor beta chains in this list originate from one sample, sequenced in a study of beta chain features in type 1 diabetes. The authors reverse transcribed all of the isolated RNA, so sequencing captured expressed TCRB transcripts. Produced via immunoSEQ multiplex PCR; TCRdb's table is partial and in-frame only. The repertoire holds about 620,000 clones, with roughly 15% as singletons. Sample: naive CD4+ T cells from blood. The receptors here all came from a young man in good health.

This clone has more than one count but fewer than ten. The DNA for the CDR3 is TGTGCCAGCAGCTCGAACCTCAGGGCTGGTGCTTTCTTT. It is translated as CASSSNLRAGAFF. The chain recombines TRBV11-2 with TRBJ1-1; D is possibly TRBD1 (5 bases). The CDR3 totals 13 residues. Trimming removed 4 bases at V and 11 bases at J, with 17 bases between. Looked up from germline, CDR1 is SGHAT and CDR2 is FQNNGV. The full variable domain, rest sourced from reference TRBV11-2 and TRBJ1-1, is EAGVAQSPRYKIIEKRQSVAFWCNPISGHATLYWYQQILGQGPKLLIQFQNNGVVDDSQLPKDRFSAERLKGVDSTLKIQPAKLEDSAVYLCASSSNLRAGAFFGQGTRLTVV.

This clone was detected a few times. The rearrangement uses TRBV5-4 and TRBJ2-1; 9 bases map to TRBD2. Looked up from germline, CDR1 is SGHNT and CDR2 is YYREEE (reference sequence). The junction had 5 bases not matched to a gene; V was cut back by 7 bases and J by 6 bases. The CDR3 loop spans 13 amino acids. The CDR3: CASHWREGNEQFF. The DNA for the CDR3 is TGTGCCAGCCATTGGCGGGAGGGCAATGAGCAGTTCTTC.

In nucleotides, the CDR3 is TGTGCCAGCAGCTTATTTGCGAGCAATCAGCCCCAGCATTTT. It yields the protein CASSLFASNQPQHF. The J gene is TRBJ1-5, the V gene TRBV5-4; no firm D call. Trimming shortened V by 2 bases and J by 1 base, and 7 bases separated the two germline ends. The CDR3 is 14 amino acids. The germline V gene encodes CDR1 SGHNT and CDR2 YYREEE (reference sequence).

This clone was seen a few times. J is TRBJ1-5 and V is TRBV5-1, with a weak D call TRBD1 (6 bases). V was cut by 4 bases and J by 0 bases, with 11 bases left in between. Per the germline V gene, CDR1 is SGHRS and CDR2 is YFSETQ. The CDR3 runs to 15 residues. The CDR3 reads CASSPQGYSNQPQHF. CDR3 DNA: TGCGCCAGCAGCCCTCAGGGGTATAGCAATCAGCCCCAGCATTTT. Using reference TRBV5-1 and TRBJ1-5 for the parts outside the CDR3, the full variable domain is KAGVTQTPRYLIKTRGQQVTLSCSPISGHRSVSWYQQTPGQGLQFLFEYFSETQRNKGNFPGRFSGRQFSNSRSEMNVSTLELGDSALYLCASSPQGYSNQPQHFGDGTRLSIL.

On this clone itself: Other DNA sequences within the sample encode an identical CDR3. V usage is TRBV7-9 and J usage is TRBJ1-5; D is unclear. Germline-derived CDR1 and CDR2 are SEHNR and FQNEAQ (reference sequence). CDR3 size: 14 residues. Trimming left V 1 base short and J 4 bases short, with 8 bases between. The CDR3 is CASSLDGSNQPQHF. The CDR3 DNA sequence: TGTGCCAGCAGCTTAGATGGCAGTAATCAGCCCCAGCATTTT. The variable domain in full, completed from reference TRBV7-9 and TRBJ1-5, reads DTGVSQNPRHKITKRGQNVTFRCDPISEHNRLYWYRQTLGQGPEFLTYFQNEAQLEKSRLLSDRFSAERPKGSFSTLEIQRTEQGDSAMYLCASSLDGSNQPQHFGDGTRLSIL.

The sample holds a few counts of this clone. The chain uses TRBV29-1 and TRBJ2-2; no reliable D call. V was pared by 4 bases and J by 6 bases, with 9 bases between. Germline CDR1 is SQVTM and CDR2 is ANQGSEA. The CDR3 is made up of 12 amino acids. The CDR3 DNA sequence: TGCAGCGTTGGTCTTGGTTCCGGGGAGCTGTTTTTT. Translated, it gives CSVGLGSGELFF.

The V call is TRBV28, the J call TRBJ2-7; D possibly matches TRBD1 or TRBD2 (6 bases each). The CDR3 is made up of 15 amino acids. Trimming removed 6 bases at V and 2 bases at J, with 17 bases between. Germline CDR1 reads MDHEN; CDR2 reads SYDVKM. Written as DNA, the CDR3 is TGTGCCAGCAGGGGACTGTCACAGGGCGCCTACGAGCAGTACTTC. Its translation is CASRGLSQGAYEQYF.

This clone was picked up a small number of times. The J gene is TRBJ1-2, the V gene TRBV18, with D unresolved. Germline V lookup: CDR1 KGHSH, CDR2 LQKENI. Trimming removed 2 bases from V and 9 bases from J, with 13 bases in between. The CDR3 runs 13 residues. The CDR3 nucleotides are TGTGCCAGCTCACCAGGCTACGAAAGGAGCTACACCTTC. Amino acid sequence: CASSPGYERSYTF. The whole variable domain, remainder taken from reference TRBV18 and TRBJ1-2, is NAGVMQNPRHLVRRRGQEARLRCSPMKGHSHVYWYRQLPEEGLKFMVYLQKENIIDESGMPKERFSAEFPKEGPSILRIQQVVRGDSAAYFCASSPGYERSYTFGSGTRLTVV.

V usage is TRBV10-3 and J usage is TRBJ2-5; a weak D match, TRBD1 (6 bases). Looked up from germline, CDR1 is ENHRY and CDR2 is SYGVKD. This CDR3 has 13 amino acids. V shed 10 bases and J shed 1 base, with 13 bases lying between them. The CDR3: CATKQGIQETQYF. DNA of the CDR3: TGTGCCACCAAACAGGGTATCCAAGAGACCCAGTACTTC.

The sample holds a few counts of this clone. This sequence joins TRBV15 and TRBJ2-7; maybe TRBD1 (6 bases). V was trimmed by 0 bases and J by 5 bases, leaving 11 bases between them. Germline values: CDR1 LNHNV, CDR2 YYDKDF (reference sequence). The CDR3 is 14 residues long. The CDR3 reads CATSRDPTGNEQYF. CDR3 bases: TGTGCCACCAGCAGAGATCCCACAGGGAACGAGCAGTACTTC.

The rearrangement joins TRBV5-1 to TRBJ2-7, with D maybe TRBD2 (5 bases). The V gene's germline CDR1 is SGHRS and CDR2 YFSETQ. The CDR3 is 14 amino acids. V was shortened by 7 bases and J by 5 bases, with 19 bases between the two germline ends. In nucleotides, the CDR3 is TGCGCCAGCGGTTCAACTGGAGGAACCAACGAGCAGTACTTC. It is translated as CASGSTGGTNEQYF.

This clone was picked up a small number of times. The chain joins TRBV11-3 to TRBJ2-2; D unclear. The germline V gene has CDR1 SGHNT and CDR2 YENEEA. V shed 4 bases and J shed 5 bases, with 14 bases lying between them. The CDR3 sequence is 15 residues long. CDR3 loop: CASSSRWEITGELFF. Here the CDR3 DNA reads TGTGCCAGCAGCTCCCGTTGGGAAATAACCGGGGAGCTGTTTTTT.

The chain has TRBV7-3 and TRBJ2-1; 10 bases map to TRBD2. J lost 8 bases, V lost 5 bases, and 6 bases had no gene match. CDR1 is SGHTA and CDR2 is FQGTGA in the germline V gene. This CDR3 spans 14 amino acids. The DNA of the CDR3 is TGTGCCAGCAGCCACTTCGGGACTAGCGATGAGCAGTTCTTC. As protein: CASSHFGTSDEQFF. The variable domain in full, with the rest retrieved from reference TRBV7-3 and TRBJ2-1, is GAGVSQTPSNKVTEKGKYVELRCDPISGHTALYWYRQSLGQGPEFLIYFQGTGAADDSGLPNDRFFAVRPEGSVSTLKIQRTERGDSAVYLCASSHFGTSDEQFFGPGTRLTVL.

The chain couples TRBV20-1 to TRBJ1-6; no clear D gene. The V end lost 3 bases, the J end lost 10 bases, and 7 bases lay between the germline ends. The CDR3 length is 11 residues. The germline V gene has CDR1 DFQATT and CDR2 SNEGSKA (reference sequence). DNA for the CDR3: TGCAGTGCTAGTGAGGCGTCACCCCTCCACTTT. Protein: CSASEASPLHF.

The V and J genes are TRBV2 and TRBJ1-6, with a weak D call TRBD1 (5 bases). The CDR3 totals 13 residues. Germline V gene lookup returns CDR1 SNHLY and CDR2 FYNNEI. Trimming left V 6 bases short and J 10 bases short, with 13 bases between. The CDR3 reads CASRAGAPSPLHF. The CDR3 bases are TGTGCCAGCAGGGCCGGGGCACCGTCACCCCTCCACTTT.

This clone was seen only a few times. The CDR3 nucleotides read TGTGCCAGCATTTATGACAGAGCCACTGAAGCTTTCTTT. It specifies CASIYDRATEAFF. The rearrangement uses TRBV2 and TRBJ1-1; weak D call: TRBD1 (5 bases). This CDR3 region has 13 residues. The V end lost 7 bases, the J end lost 4 bases, and 13 bases lay between the germline ends. Germline CDR1 SNHLY, CDR2 FYNNEI.

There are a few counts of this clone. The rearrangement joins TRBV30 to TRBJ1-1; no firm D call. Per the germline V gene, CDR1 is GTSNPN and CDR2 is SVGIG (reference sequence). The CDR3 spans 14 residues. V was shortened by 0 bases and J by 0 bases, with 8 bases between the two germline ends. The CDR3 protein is CAWSVNHLNTEAFF. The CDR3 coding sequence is TGTGCCTGGAGTGTAAATCACCTGAACACTGAAGCTTTCTTT.

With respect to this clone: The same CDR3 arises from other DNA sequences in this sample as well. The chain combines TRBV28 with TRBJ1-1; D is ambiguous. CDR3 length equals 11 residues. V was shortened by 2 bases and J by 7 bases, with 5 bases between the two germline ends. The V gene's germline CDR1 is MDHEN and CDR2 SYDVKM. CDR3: CASSLRREAFF. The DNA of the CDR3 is TGTGCCAGCAGTTTACGGCGTGAAGCTTTCTTT.